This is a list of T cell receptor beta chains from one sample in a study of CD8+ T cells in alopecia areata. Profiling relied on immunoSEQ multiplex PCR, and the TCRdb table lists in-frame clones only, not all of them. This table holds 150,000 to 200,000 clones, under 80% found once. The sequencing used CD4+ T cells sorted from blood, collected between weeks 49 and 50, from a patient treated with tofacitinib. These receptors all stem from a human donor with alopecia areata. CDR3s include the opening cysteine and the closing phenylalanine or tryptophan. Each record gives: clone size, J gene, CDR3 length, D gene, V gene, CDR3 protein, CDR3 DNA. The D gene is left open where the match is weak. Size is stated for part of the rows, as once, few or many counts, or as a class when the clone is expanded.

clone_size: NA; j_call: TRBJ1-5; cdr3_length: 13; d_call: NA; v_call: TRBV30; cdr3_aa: CAWSFKGNQPQHF; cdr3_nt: TGTGCCTGGAGTTTTAAGGGAAATCAGCCCCAGCATTTT
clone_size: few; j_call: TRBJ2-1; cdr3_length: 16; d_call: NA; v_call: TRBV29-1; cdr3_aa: CSVLGGGKSSYNEQFF; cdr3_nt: TGCAGCGTCTTGGGTGGGGGGAAGAGCTCCTACAATGAGCAGTTCTTC
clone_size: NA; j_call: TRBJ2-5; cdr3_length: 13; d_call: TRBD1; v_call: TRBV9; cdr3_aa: CASSVTGEETQYF; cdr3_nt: TGTGCCAGCAGCGTAACAGGGGAAGAGACCCAGTACTTC
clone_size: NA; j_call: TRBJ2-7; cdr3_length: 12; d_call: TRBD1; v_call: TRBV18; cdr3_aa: CASMGQRDEQYF; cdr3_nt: TGTGCCAGCATGGGACAGCGCGACGAGCAGTACTTC
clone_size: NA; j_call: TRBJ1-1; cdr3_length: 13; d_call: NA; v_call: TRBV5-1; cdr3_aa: CASSLVDGTEAFF; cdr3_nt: TGCGCCAGCAGCTTGGTGGACGGAACTGAAGCTTTCTTT
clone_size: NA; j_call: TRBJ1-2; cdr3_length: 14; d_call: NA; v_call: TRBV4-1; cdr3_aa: CASSQGDALYGYTF; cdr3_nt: TGCGCCAGCAGCCAGGGAGATGCCCTCTATGGCTACACCTTC
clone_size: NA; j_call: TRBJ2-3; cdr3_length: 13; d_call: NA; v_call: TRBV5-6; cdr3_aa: CASSQDLAYTQYF; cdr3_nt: TGTGCCAGCAGCCAAGACTTGGCCTATACGCAGTATTTT
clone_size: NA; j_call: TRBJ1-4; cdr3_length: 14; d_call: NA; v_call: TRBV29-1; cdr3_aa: CSATSTISNEKLFF; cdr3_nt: TGCAGCGCCACATCGACAATCTCTAATGAAAAACTGTTTTTT
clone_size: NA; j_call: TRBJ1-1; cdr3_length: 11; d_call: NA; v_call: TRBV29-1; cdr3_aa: CSVYEGQSAFF; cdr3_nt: TGCAGCGTTTATGAGGGCCAATCGGCTTTCTTT
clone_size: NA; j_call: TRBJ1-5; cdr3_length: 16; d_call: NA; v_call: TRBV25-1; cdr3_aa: CASSQTGDYSNQPQHF; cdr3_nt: TGTGCCAGCAGCCAGACAGGAGATTATAGCAATCAGCCCCAGCATTTT
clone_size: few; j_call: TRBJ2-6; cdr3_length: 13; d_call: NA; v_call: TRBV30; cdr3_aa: CAWRMTGANVLTF; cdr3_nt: TGTGCCTGGAGGATGACTGGGGCCAACGTCCTGACTTTC
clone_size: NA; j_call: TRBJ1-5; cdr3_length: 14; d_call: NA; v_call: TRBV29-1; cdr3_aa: CSVGNGTANQPQHF; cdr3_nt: TGCAGCGTAGGTAACGGGACGGCTAATCAGCCCCAGCATTTT
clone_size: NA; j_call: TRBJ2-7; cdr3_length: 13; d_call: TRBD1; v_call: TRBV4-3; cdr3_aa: CASSQYRGYEQYF; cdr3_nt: TGCGCCAGCAGCCAATACAGGGGTTACGAGCAGTACTTC
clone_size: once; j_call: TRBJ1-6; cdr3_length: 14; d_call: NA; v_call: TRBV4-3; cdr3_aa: CASSQGWGEAPLHF; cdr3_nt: TGCGCCAGCAGCCAAGGGTGGGGAGAGGCGCCCCTCCACTTT
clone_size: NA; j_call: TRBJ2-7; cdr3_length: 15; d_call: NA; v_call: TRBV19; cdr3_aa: CASRPTGRFPYEQYF; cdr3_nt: TGTGCCAGTAGGCCGACAGGGAGGTTTCCCTACGAGCAGTACTTC
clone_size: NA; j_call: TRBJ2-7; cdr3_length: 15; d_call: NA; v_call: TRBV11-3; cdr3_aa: CASSFSTEHSYEQYF; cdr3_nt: TGTGCCAGCAGCTTCTCGACAGAGCATTCCTACGAGCAGTACTTC
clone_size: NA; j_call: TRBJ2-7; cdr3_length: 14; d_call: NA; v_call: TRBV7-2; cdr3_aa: CASSSNRVSYEQYF; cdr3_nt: TGTGCCAGCAGCTCTAACAGGGTATCCTACGAGCAGTACTTC
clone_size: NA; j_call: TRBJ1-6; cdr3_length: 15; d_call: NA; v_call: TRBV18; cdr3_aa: CASSPGRQDNSPLHF; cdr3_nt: TGTGCCAGCTCACCAGGACGGCAGGATAATTCACCCCTCCACTTT
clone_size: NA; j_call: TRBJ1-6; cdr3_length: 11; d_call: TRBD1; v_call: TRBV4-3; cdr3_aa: CATRGDSPLHF; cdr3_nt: TGCGCCACCAGGGGGGATTCACCCCTCCACTTT
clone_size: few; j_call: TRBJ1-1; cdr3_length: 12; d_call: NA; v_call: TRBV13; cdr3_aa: CASSQSATEAFF; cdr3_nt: TGTGCCAGCAGCCAGTCAGCGACTGAAGCTTTCTTT
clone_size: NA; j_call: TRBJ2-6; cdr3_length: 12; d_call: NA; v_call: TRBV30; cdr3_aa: CAWSSGANVLTF; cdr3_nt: TGTGCCTGGAGTTCTGGGGCCAACGTCCTGACTTTC
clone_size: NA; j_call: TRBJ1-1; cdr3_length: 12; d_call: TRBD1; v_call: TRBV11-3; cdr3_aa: CASSWDRGQAFF; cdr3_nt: TGTGCCAGCAGTTGGGACAGGGGACAAGCTTTCTTT
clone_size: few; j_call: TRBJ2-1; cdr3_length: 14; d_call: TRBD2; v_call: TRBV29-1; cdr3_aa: CSVARGLAANEQFF; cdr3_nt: TGCAGCGTTGCGCGCGGACTAGCGGCCAATGAGCAGTTCTTC
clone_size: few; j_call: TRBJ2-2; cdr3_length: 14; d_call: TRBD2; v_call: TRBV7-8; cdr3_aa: CATSGGPNTGELFF; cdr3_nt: TGTGCCACCTCGGGGGGACCAAACACCGGGGAGCTGTTTTTT
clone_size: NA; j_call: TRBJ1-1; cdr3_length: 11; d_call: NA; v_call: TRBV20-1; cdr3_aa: CSFRWGIEAFF; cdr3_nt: TGCAGTTTTCGATGGGGGATTGAAGCTTTCTTT
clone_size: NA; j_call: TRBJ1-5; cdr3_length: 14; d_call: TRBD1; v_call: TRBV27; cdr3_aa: CASSFGRGDQPQHF; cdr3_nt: TGTGCCAGCAGTTTCGGCAGGGGGGATCAGCCCCAGCATTTT
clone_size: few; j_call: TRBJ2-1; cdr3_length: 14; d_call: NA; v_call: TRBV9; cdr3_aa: CASSPLGTDNEQFF; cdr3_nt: TGTGCCAGCAGCCCACTTGGGACGGACAATGAGCAGTTCTTC
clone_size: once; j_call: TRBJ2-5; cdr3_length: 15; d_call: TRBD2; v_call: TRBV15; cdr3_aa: CATSKKEGRAETQYF; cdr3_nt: TGTGCCACCAGCAAAAAGGAAGGGAGGGCAGAGACCCAGTACTTC
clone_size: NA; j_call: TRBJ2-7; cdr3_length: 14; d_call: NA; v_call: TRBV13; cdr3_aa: CASSLGATIVEQYF; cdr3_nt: TGTGCCAGCAGCTTAGGCGCGACTATTGTCGAGCAGTACTTC
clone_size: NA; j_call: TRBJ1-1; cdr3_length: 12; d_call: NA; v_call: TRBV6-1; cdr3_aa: CASSASPAEAFF; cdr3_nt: TGTGCCAGCAGCGCCTCGCCCGCTGAAGCTTTCTTT
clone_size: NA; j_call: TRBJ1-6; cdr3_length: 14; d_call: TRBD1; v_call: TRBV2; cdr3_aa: CASRGQGDNSPLHF; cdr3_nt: TGTGCCAGCAGGGGACAGGGTGATAATTCACCCCTCCACTTT
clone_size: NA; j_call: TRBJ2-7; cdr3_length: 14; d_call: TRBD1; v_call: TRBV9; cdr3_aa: CASSVGDRDSRSWF; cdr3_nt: TGTGCCAGCAGCGTAGGGGATAGGGACAGTCGATCCTGGTTC
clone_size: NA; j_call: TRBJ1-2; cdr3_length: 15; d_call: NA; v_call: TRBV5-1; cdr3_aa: CASSPGRGKSYGYTF; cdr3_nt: TGCGCCAGCAGCCCAGGACGAGGGAAGAGCTATGGCTACACCTTC
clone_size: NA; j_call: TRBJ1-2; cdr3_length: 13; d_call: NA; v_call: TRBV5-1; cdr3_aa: CASSLTDTEGYTF; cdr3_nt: TGCGCCAGCAGCTTGACAGATACGGAAGGCTACACCTTC